This entry lists 14 T cell receptor beta chains sequenced from one sample in a study of neurological immune-mediated disorders. Sample time point: longitudinal time-point 3. TCRdb reprocessed the 5' RACE reads with MiXCR, giving one entry per CDR3 protein. The sample has about 84,000 distinct CDR3 sequences, 4.3% seen once. Sequencing used PBMCs. The receptors shown here come from a woman aged 55-69 years with multiple sclerosis.

This clonotype was detected ten times or more. The chain combines TRBV5-6 with TRBJ2-1; D gene unclear. V was cut by 2 bases and J by 5 bases, with 11 bases left in between. The CDR3 consists of 14 residues. CDR1 is SGHDT, CDR2 YYEEEE, per germline. CDR3 sequence: CASSFELLNNEQFF. The DNA of the CDR3 is TGTGCCAGCAGCTTCGAACTTCTAAACAATGAGCAGTTCTTC.

This clonotype was recorded at least ten times. This chain uses TRBV5-1 with TRBJ2-7; 12 bases align to TRBD1. Germline-derived CDR1 and CDR2 are SGHRS and YFSETQ. This CDR3 has 14 residues. The V segment lost 2 bases and the J segment 6 bases; nucleotides outside the gene matches: 3. Written as DNA, the CDR3 is TGCGCCAGCAGCTTCGGGACAGGGGGCTTCGAGCAGTACTTC. Translating it yields CASSFGTGGFEQYF.

This clonotype has a count of ten or more. The chain carries TRBV10-1 and TRBJ1-1; unclear D gene. The CDR3 is 13 amino acids. V lost 4 bases, J lost 4 bases, and 10 bases lay in between. CDR1 and CDR2 (germline): WNHNN, SYGVQD (reference sequence). This CDR3 is CASSADGITEAFF. In nucleotides, the CDR3 is TGCGCCAGCAGTGCGGACGGAATCACTGAAGCTTTCTTT.

The table lists this clonotype with many counts. The V and J genes are TRBV7-9 and TRBJ2-5; tentative D call: TRBD1 (5 bases). With 5 bases removed from V and 5 bases from J, the gap between germline ends came to 18 bases. The CDR3 has 15 residues. Germline CDR1 SEHNR, CDR2 FQNEAQ (reference sequence). DNA of the CDR3: TGTGCCAGCAGCCAAAATCTCAGGGAAAGGGAGACCCAGTACTTC. Its protein is CASSQNLRERETQYF.

This clonotype was found many times. The J gene is TRBJ2-7, the V gene TRBV6-6; TRBD2 aligns across 8 bases. The CDR3 contains 15 residues. The J segment lost 6 bases and the V segment lost 5 bases, leaving 12 bases of the junction unmatched. CDR1 is MNHNY and CDR2 is SVGAGI in the germline V gene (reference sequence). The DNA of the CDR3 is TGTGCCAGCAGTCCCAATCCCAGCGGGGGATCCGAGCAGTACTTC. The encoded protein is CASSPNPSGGSEQYF.

In its sample, this clonotype was seen many times. The chain has TRBV5-1 and TRBJ2-7, with 7 bases aligning to TRBD1. V was pared by 0 bases and J by 5 bases, with 8 bases of the junction left unmatched. CDR1 and CDR2 (germline): SGHRS, YFSETQ. CDR3 size: 15 residues. The CDR3 is CASSLAIQGVNEQYF. In DNA form, the CDR3 reads TGCGCCAGCAGCTTGGCGATTCAGGGGGTCAACGAGCAGTACTTC.

This clonotype was observed at least ten times. The chain joins TRBV4-2 to TRBJ1-2; TRBD1 matches 7 bases. Germline assignment: CDR1 LGHNA and CDR2 YNFKEQ. The CDR3 is made up of 16 amino acids. Trimming at V came to 5 bases and at J to 10 bases, leaving 19 bases not matched to a gene. CDR3 sequence reads: CASSSPQPGTDMVYTF. The CDR3 DNA reads as TGTGCCAGCAGCTCCCCTCAACCGGGGACAGATATGGTCTACACCTTC.

This clonotype was seen ten or more times. CDR3 region: CSAQMGTANSPLHF. The DNA for the CDR3 is TGCAGCGCACAGATGGGGACGGCTAATTCACCCCTCCACTTT. The J gene is TRBJ1-6, the V gene TRBV29-1, with D tentatively TRBD1 (5 bases). The CDR3 is 14 amino acids. Trimming removed 7 bases from V and 6 bases from J, with 16 bases in between. Germline CDR1 is SQVTM and CDR2 is ANQGSEA. Together with reference TRBV29-1 and TRBJ1-6, the CDR3 gives the full variable domain: SAVISQKPSRDICQRGTSLTIQCQVDSQVTMMFWYRQQPGQSLTLIATANQGSEATYESGFVIDKFPISRPNLTFSTLTVSNMSPEDSSIYLCSAQMGTANSPLHFGNGTRLTVT.

Ten or more counts support this clonotype. This chain uses TRBV3-1 with TRBJ1-3; maybe TRBD1 (5 bases). The length of the CDR3 is 15 residues. The germline V gene encodes CDR1 LGHDT and CDR2 YNNKEL (reference sequence). The germline V and J ends were trimmed by 4 bases and 2 bases, with 12 bases remaining between them. CDR3: CASSPRGSPGNTIYF. Here the CDR3 DNA reads TGTGCCAGCAGCCCCCGGGGCAGTCCTGGAAACACCATATATTTT.

This clonotype was picked up many times. The rearrangement uses TRBV4-2 and TRBJ1-5; TRBD1 matches 8 bases. The CDR3 is 15 amino acids. Trimming removed 1 base from V and 5 bases from J; junction bases left unmatched: 4. Germline V gene sequence: CDR1 LGHNA, CDR2 YNFKEQ. Here the CDR3 DNA reads TGTGCCAGCAGCCAAGGGGAACAGGGGGATCAGCCCCAGCATTTT. This gives the protein CASSQGEQGDQPQHF.

This clonotype was recorded many times. The chain employs TRBV20-1 and TRBJ1-5; 8 bases align to TRBD1. Per the germline V gene, CDR1 is DFQATT and CDR2 is SNEGSKA (reference sequence). The V and J ends lost 7 bases and 6 bases, in that order; junction bases with no gene match: 8. There are 13 residues in the CDR3. CDR3 DNA: TGCAGTGTTAATCAGGGGGCAAGTCAGCCCCAGCATTTT. It yields the protein CSVNQGASQPQHF.

This clonotype was counted at least ten times. Its ends do not fully match the called genes, so a read error is possible. The chain couples TRBV7-7 to TRBJ2-2; 8 bases map to TRBD1. The V gene's germline CDR1 is SSHAT and CDR2 FNYEAQ (reference sequence). CDR3 length: 16 residues. As DNA, the CDR3 is TGTGCTAGCAGCACCATTACACAGGGGGACACCGGGGAGCTGTTTTTT. Translation: CASSTITQGDTGELFF.

In this sample, this clonotype turned up many times. V usage is TRBV12-3 or TRBV12-4 and J usage is TRBJ1-3; 7 nucleotides match TRBD1. This CDR3 has 15 amino acids. Trimming took 6 bases from V and 0 from J; bases not matched to a gene: 5. This CDR3 is CASRLGQNSGNTIYF. The CDR3, as DNA: TGTGCCAGCAGACTGGGACAGAACTCTGGAAACACCATATATTTT.

This clonotype was seen at least ten times. The chain couples TRBV5-1 to TRBJ2-3; 8 bases are a match to TRBD2. CDR1 and CDR2 from the germline V gene are SGHRS and YFSETQ. This CDR3 contains 15 residues. With 7 bases clipped from V and 2 bases from J, the junction kept 9 bases outside the gene matches. The CDR3 region has the DNA TGCGCCAGCCACCTCCCCGGGGGGGCCACAGATACGCAGTATTTT. It is translated as CASHLPGGATDTQYF. The full variable domain, with the rest looked up from reference TRBV5-1 and TRBJ2-3, is KAGVTQTPRYLIKTRGQQVTLSCSPISGHRSVSWYQQTPGQGLQFLFEYFSETQRNKGNFPGRFSGRQFSNSRSEMNVSTLELGDSALYLCASHLPGGATDTQYFGPGTRLTVL.